Detailed here is one T cell receptor beta chain. The antigen is unknown. This record belongs to a study of T cells in Graves' hyperthyroidism and ophthalmopathy. The study's findings and limits: For ophthalmopathy, model prediction preceded onset by a median around 7 months. Most thyroid clonotypes that were expanded above 0.001 also turned up in blood. Using 13 V-J features, a model discriminated ophthalmopathy from stable hyperthyroidism.

Clinical symptoms, serum thyroxine, TRAb, thyroid ultrasound and orbital computed tomography informed diagnoses. Using RNA transcripts as the source, TCR beta CDR3 regions were amplified. The HTBI primer set was used in a first-round RT-PCR of the TCR CDR3. TCRdb reanalysed the multiplex PCR reads using MiXCR and keeps one entry per CDR3 protein. The sample holds 480,000 or so distinct CDR3 sequences; about 45% are singletons and the top ten take roughly 45%. This CDR3 is 11 amino acids long. V was clipped by 4 bases and J by 1 base, with 4 bases between them. The germline V gene has CDR1 SQVTM and CDR2 ANQGSEA.

The sequence came from an adult woman with Graves' disease, either hyperthyroidism or ophthalmopathy (not recorded which). The specimen sequenced was peripheral blood or thyroid tissue (not recorded which). V and J are TRBV29-1 and TRBJ1-1, with unresolved D. This CDR3 is CSVVSNTEAFF. CDR3 sequence (DNA): TGCAGCGTTGTTTCGAACACTGAAGCTTTCTTT.